This TCR beta chain came from a study of blood T cell repertoires in COVID-19. The overall study: Whether acute or convalescent, the COVID-19 samples came from the United States, Italy and Spain.

The V end was cut by 5 bases, the J end by 2 bases, with 16 bases between. Germline V gives CDR1 KGHSH, CDR2 LQKENI. CDR3 length: 15 residues. As originally analysed: Nucleated cell number was recorded as an estimate derived from reference gene primer amplification. Assay used: immunoSEQ multiplex PCR; TCRdb lists only in-frame clones, some missing. V and J calls and clone size are those listed in that table; D and trimming were worked out from the DNA. Among about 220,000 clones listed, about 86% were seen once. The source material was peripheral blood. The TCR originated in a woman aged 30 to 39 who had recovered from COVID-19. The genes are TRBV18 and TRBJ2-7, with D unresolved. This chain's CDR3 is CASSSFKALTYEQYF. DNA for the CDR3: TGTGCCAGCTCATCGTTTAAAGCCCTGACCTACGAGCAGTACTTC.